This T cell receptor beta chain is drawn from a study of T cell changes during pregnancy in multiple sclerosis. Sequencing used immunoSEQ multiplex PCR; TCRdb keeps in-frame clones, though not all of them. Counted here are roughly 57,000 clones, 80% to 90% occurring once; the ten biggest clones make up roughly 2.6%. The CDR3 has 16 amino acids. V was trimmed by 0 bases and J by 2 bases, leaving 11 bases between them. The germline CDR1 and CDR2 sequences are MNHEY and SVGAGI. This clonotype was sampled from a female donor with multiple sclerosis, enrolled in a pregnancy study. This specimen consisted of peripheral blood, obtained in the first trimester of pregnancy. This chain uses TRBV6-5 with TRBJ2-1, with D unclear. As DNA, the CDR3 is TGTGCCAGCAGTTACTCAGCGATTGGTCCCTACAATGAGCAGTTCTTC. Encoded protein: CASSYSAIGPYNEQFF.